These T cell receptor beta chains were read from a single sample in a study of blood T cell repertoires in COVID-19. Profiling relied on immunoSEQ multiplex PCR, and the TCRdb table lists in-frame clones only, not all of them. The sample has under 300,000 clones; about nine tenths are singletons. Specimen: peripheral blood. The origin of the receptors is a man aged 50 to 60 with acute or convalescent COVID-19. Both conserved end residues are part of each CDR3. Each record gives: V gene, J gene, D gene, clone size, CDR3 protein, CDR3 DNA. The D gene is left open where the match is weak. Clone size is given for some rows only: seen once, a few or many times, or a class if the clone is expanded.

TRBV9	TRBJ2-5	NA	once	CASSPRGRGQETQYF	TGTGCCAGCAGCCCCAGAGGTAGGGGGCAAGAGACCCAGTACTTC
TRBV2	TRBJ2-5	NA	NA	CASTNERTQYF	TGTGCCAGCACCAATGAGCGGACCCAGTACTTC
TRBV19	TRBJ2-7	TRBD1	NA	CASSQDRSYEQYF	TGTGCCTCCAGCCAGGACAGGTCCTACGAGCAGTACTTC
TRBV7-9	TRBJ1-4	TRBD1	few	CASSLAQIQGVGEKLFF	TGTGCCAGCAGCTTAGCACAGATACAGGGGGTAGGAGAAAAACTGTTTTTT
TRBV6-1	TRBJ1-2	TRBD1	NA	CASSEASRGNGYTF	TGTGCCAGCAGTGAAGCGTCCAGGGGGAATGGCTACACCTTC
TRBV6-5	TRBJ1-3	NA	NA	CASELQVSGNTIYF	TGTGCCAGCGAACTACAGGTCTCTGGAAACACCATATATTTT
TRBV5-1	TRBJ1-2	NA	NA	CASTLLPLGSADYGYTF	TGCGCCAGCACCCTCCTTCCACTAGGGTCAGCGGACTATGGCTACACCTTC
TRBV5-5	TRBJ1-2	NA	once	CASSTPRDNRGYTF	TGTGCCAGCAGCACCCCCCGGGACAATCGGGGCTACACCTTC
TRBV4-1	TRBJ2-1	TRBD2	NA	CASSQGPSGGASSYNEQFF	TGCGCCAGCAGCCAGGGGCCTAGCGGGGGGGCGAGCTCCTACAATGAGCAGTTCTTC
TRBV6-5	TRBJ1-2	NA	NA	CASGGGYDYGYTF	TGTGCCAGCGGAGGAGGGTATGACTATGGCTACACCTTC